This T cell receptor (beta chain) appears in the sequencing data of a study of CD8+ T cells in alopecia areata. As for the study in general: Twice a day, 5 to 10 mg of oral tofacitinib was administered to treated patients. Severity among treated patients was scored by the percentage of scalp area affected.

As for treatment: oral pan-JAK inhibitor, 5-10 mg twice daily. Sorting from PBMCs produced CD4+ and CD8+ T cells. Germline-derived CDR1 and CDR2 are MNHNS and SASEGT. J was trimmed by 7 bases and V by 0 bases; bases with no gene match: 5. The CDR3 is 16 amino acids. As the sequencing template, cDNA was produced by extracting RNA and reverse transcribing it. The repertoire was sequenced with immunoSEQ multiplex PCR; TCRdb's copy has only in-frame clones and lacks some. Among 160,000 or so clones listed, roughly 63% were seen once. In this sample, this clone turned up a few times. No antigen is known for it. General study points: While patients received tofacitinib, many expanded lesional clones remained present in scalp and blood.

The chain employs TRBV6-1 and TRBJ1-6; 8 positions match TRBD1. This TCR was sampled from a human donor with alopecia areata. The starting material was CD4+ T cells sorted from blood, obtained between weeks 55 and 65, from a patient treated with tofacitinib. The CDR3 reads CASSEAWTGPNSPLHF. The DNA of the CDR3 is TGTGCCAGCAGTGAAGCTTGGACAGGGCCCAATTCACCCCTCCACTTT.